The clone carrying this TCR beta chain was seen only a few times. The antigen is unknown. The length of the CDR3 is 13 residues. With 8 bases removed from V and 2 bases from J, the gap between germline ends came to 7 bases. Time point in this sample: patch test 3, about 24 weeks after DPC sensitization. Stated treatment: therapeutic diphenylcyclopropenone sensitization with weekly scalp DPC. The sample originates from a study of human T cells and chemical hapten exposure. Study information: Alopecia areata, totalis or universalis affected patients who were mostly female.

Methods used by the authors: Counts of TCRs in each sample centred on a median of around 96,000 and extended from around 24,000 to 710,000. TCRdb passed the RACE reads through MiXCR, listing each CDR3 protein once. The V and J calls and clone size come from TCRdb's table, not from the authors' own analysis. The sample has approximately 60,000 distinct CDR3 sequences; approximately 9.9% are singletons. Study observations and caveats: Among expanded TCRs, significantly more large CDR3 similarity clusters formed than among controls.

This TCR came from a woman under 40 with alopecia areata. Some clones in this sample may be carry-over from other donors' samples. Sequences were derived from whole blood, sampled in connection with sensitization to the hapten diphenylcyclopropenone (DPC). The chain recombines TRBV12-3 or TRBV12-4 with TRBJ2-6, with a possible D match to TRBD1 (5 bases). The CDR3 region is CASSGTGANVLTF. Written as DNA, the CDR3 is TGTGCCAGCTCAGGGACTGGGGCCAACGTCCTGACTTTC.